This is a list of T cell receptor beta chains from one sample in a study of T cells expressing NK-cell markers. Following a re-call of the 5' RACE reads, TCRdb has one entry per CDR3 protein and lacks DNA. The table lists 350,000 to 450,000 distinct CDR3 sequences, with around 5.3% in the top ten. The specimen sequenced was blood T cells: a sorted CD56 or NKG2C T cell subset, CD4+ or CD8+ T cells, or bulk PBMC T cells (not recorded which). These receptors all come from a man aged 18-75 years in good health. The CDR3 runs from the conserved cysteine through the conserved F or W.

J: TRBJ2-7
V: TRBV7-9
CDR3: CASSFTGLPERQYF

J: TRBJ2-3
V: TRBV7-6
CDR3: CASSGGLAGGTDTQYF

J: TRBJ1-2
V: TRBV12-3/TRBV12-4
CDR3: CASSWAGIGYGYTF

J: TRBJ2-1
V: TRBV11-1
CDR3: CASSLRTSGGNPYNEQFF

J: TRBJ2-1
V: TRBV20-1
CDR3: CSVSTANPYNEQFF

J: TRBJ2-7
V: TRBV24-1
CDR3: CATRDSGTYEQYF

J: TRBJ2-2
V: TRBV5-6
CDR3: CASAIRRNTGELFF

J: TRBJ1-2
V: TRBV28
CDR3: CASGGSGYGYTF

J: TRBJ1-3
V: TRBV6-2/TRBV6-3
CDR3: CASEPRRFSGNTIYF

J: TRBJ1-3
V: TRBV27
CDR3: CASSPWGYGNTIYF

J: TRBJ2-5
V: TRBV7-3
CDR3: CASSLIAGRQETQYF

J: TRBJ2-1
V: TRBV7-2
CDR3: CANRLAGAHNEQFF

J: TRBJ2-7
V: TRBV5-1
CDR3: CASSGTGVIYEQYF

J: TRBJ2-7
V: TRBV18
CDR3: CASSPGGLAGGVDEQYF

J: TRBJ1-1
V: TRBV28
CDR3: CASTGVTEAFF

J: TRBJ2-1
V: TRBV12-3/TRBV12-4
CDR3: CASSPWDSHFNEQFF

J: TRBJ1-4
V: TRBV2
CDR3: CASNSQGRNEKLFF

J: TRBJ2-3
V: TRBV20-1
CDR3: CSALRDRGFTDTQYF

J: TRBJ2-7
V: TRBV11-2
CDR3: CASSFLRAYEQYF

J: TRBJ2-7
V: TRBV10-3
CDR3: CAAGQGGEQYF

J: TRBJ2-5
V: TRBV2
CDR3: CASSVAQGAETQYF

J: TRBJ2-5
V: TRBV20-1
CDR3: CSAVDGRSGEAAAQTQYF

J: TRBJ2-1
V: TRBV5-1
CDR3: CASSREGGIYNEQFF

J: TRBJ2-2
V: TRBV29-1
CDR3: CSVEGHNTGELFF

J: TRBJ1-1
V: TRBV28
CDR3: CASSQIVETEAFF

J: TRBJ2-5
V: TRBV19
CDR3: CASRFRGEGAETQYF

J: TRBJ1-4
V: TRBV7-9
CDR3: CASSQGVSASTNEKLFF

J: TRBJ2-7
V: TRBV3-1
CDR3: CASSQDLLEQYF

J: TRBJ2-2
V: TRBV12-3/TRBV12-4
CDR3: CASRPQGKNTGELFF

J: TRBJ2-7
V: TRBV6-2/TRBV6-3
CDR3: CASRRLAGGYEQYF

J: TRBJ1-6
V: TRBV6-1
CDR3: CASSPPGSQEGPLHF

J: TRBJ2-5
V: TRBV20-1
CDR3: CSARPWTSGGFQETQYF

J: TRBJ2-1
V: TRBV7-9
CDR3: CASSNSGTTNNEQFF

J: TRBJ1-2
V: TRBV24-1
CDR3: CATSDLPGIDYGYTF

J: TRBJ2-7
V: TRBV20-1
CDR3: CSATVLKRGPSYEQYF

J: TRBJ1-1
V: TRBV27
CDR3: CASWPYRDRVMNTEAFF